This TCR beta chain is from a study of long-term antiretroviral therapy in people with HIV. Study-wide results and caveats: Post-treatment diversity went higher with ART but stayed below transplant donor controls.

At survey level, the immunoSEQ assay was run in its v3.0 version. The target of sequencing was roughly 40,000-50,000 T-cell genomes per sample. The method was immunoSEQ multiplex PCR; TCRdb's version includes in-frame clones alone and lacks a portion of them. The data show tens of thousands of clones, 80% to 85% seen once. The CDR3 runs to 17 residues. Trimming shortened V by 2 bases and J by 3 bases, and 21 bases separated the two germline ends. Germline CDR1 and CDR2: SGHNT and YYREEE (reference sequence). Turning to this clone: No antigen is known for it.

The V gene is TRBV5-4, the J gene TRBJ2-7; either TRBD1 or TRBD2 may fit D (5 bases each). This receptor was taken from a man in his late teens or twenties with HIV. The material was unsorted PBMCs, obtained 1 year after starting antiretroviral therapy. CDR3 amino acids: CASSLFPRPGTDYEQYF. The DNA for the CDR3 is TGTGCCAGCAGCTTATTTCCCCGCCCCGGGACCGACTACGAGCAGTACTTC.